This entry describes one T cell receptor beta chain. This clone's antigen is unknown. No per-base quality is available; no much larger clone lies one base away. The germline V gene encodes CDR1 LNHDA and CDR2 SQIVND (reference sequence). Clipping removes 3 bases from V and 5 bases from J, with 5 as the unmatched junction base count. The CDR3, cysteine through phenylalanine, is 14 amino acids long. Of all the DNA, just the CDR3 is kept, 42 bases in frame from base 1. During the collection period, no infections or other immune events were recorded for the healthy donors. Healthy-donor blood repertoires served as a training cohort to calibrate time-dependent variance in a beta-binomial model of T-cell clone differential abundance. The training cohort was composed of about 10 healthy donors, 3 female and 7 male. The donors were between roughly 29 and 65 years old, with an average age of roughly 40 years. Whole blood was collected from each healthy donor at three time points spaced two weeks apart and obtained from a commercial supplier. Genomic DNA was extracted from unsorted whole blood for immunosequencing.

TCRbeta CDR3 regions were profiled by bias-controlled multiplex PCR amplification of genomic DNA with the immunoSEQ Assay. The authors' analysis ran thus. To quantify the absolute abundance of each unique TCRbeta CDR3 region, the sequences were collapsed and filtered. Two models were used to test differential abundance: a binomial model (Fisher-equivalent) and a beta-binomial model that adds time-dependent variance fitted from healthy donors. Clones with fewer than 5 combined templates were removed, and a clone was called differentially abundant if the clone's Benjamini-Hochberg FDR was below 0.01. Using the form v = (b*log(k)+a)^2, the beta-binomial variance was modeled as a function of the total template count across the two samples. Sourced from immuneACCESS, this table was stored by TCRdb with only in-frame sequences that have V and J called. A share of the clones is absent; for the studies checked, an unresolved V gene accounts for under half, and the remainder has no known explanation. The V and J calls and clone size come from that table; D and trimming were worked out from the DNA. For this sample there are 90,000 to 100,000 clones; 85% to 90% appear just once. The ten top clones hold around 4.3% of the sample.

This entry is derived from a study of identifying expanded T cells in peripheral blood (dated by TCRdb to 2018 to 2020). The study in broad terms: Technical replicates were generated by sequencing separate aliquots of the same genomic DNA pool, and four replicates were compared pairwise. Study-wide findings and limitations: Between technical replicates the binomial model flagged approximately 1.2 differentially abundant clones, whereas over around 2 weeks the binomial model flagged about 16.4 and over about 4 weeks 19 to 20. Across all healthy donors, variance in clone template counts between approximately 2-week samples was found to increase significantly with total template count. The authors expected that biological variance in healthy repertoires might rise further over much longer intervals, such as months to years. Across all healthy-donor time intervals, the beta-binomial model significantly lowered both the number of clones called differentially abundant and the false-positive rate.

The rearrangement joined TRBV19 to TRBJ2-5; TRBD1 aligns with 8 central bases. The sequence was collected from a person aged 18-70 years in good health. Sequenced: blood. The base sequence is TGTGCCAGTAGTATTCCAGGGGGCGCGGAGACCCAGTACTTC. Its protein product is CASSIPGGAETQYF. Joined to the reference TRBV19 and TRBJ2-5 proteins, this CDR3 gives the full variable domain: DGGITQSPKYLFRKEGQNVTLSCEQNLNHDAMYWYRQDPGQGLRLIYYSQIVNDFQKGDIAEGYSVSREKKESFPLTVTSAQKNPTAFYLCASSIPGGAETQYFGPGTRLLVL.